The source of this T cell receptor (beta chain) is a study of control samples from healthy donors and cancer patients. TCRdb's table, derived via immunoSEQ multiplex PCR, lists solely in-frame clones and lacks some. The data show 150,000 to 200,000 clones, with roughly 88% seen just once and under 5% held by the top ten. The sequencing sample was made of blood. The receptor comes from a woman aged 25 to 45 in good health.

The CDR3 region is CASSQAGTGNTGELFF. For the CDR3, the DNA is TGTGCCAGCAGCCAAGCCGGGACAGGGAACACCGGGGAGCTGTTTTTT. The chain carries TRBV3-1 (or the pseudogene TRBV3-2) and TRBJ2-2, with TRBD1 matching over 8 bases. The CDR3 runs to 16 residues. The V gene's germline CDR1 is LGHDT and CDR2 YNNKEL (reference sequence). With 1 base clipped from V and 1 base from J, the junction kept 2 bases outside the gene matches.